The 18 T cell receptor beta chains below come from one sample, sequenced in a study of T cell repertoires in cytomegalovirus infection. TCRdb re-analysed the reads in MiXCR, keeping a single row per CDR3 protein. The table includes around 100,000 distinct CDR3 sequences, about 9.4% detected once. These receptors' targets are unknown. Sequenced material: PBMCs, sequenced either directly or after in vitro stimulation (not recorded which). These TCRs come from a human donor in good health (CMV status not recorded). Some clones in this sample may be carry-over from other donors' samples.

This rearrangement joins TRBV27 to TRBJ1-2; the D gene is possibly TRBD1 (5 bases). The CDR3 consists of 14 residues. Trimming removed 8 bases from V and 4 bases from J, with 17 bases in between. The germline gives CDR1 MNHEY, CDR2 SMNVEV (reference sequence). In DNA, the CDR3 is TGTGCCAGCTCCGACAGACCCGCAGTCTATGGCTACACCTTC. Its translation is CASSDRPAVYGYTF.

Written as DNA, the CDR3 is TGTGCCAGCAGTTTGGGACGGGGGACTCGCGGGGAGCAGTACTTC. Its translation: CASSLGRGTRGEQYF. The chain uses TRBV6-5 and TRBJ2-7; a weak D match, TRBD2 (6 bases). Germline CDR1 and CDR2: MNHEY and SVGAGI. V was cut by 4 bases and J by 7 bases, with 20 bases left in between. This CDR3 is built from 15 residues.

The sample holds many counts of this clonotype. J is TRBJ2-1 and V is TRBV7-2, with 7 nucleotides matching TRBD2. The V and J ends lost 5 bases and 9 bases, in that order; junction bases with no gene match: 13. Germline assignment: CDR1 SGHTA and CDR2 FQGNSA. CDR3 length: 15 amino acids. The CDR3 bases are TGTGCCAGCAGCCTCACGGGACTAAGACGGAGTGAGCAGTTCTTC. Residues: CASSLTGLRRSEQFF.

This clonotype has ten or more counts. V usage is TRBV7-9 and J usage is TRBJ1-5; D is uncertain. Germline lookup yields CDR1 SEHNR and CDR2 FQNEAQ (reference sequence). Between the trimmed V and J ends, which lost 1 base and 2 bases, there was a span of 12 bases. The length of the CDR3 is 16 residues. CDR3 nucleotides: TGTGCCAGCAGCTTAGAAGTCGGAAGTGGCAATCAGCCCCAGCATTTT. Residues: CASSLEVGSGNQPQHF.

This clonotype was counted at least ten times. The J gene is TRBJ2-3, the V gene TRBV12-3 or TRBV12-4, with D perhaps TRBD2 (6 bases). Trimming stripped 6 bases from V and 6 bases from J, with 10 bases between. The CDR3 extends over 12 amino acids. The CDR3, as DNA: TGTGCCAGCAGGGCTAGCGCCGATACGCAGTATTTT. Translated: CASRASADTQYF.

The chain has TRBV6-1 and TRBJ1-1; D call uncertain. CDR1 and CDR2 (germline): MNHNS, SASEGT. There are 14 residues in the CDR3. Trimming stripped 3 bases from V and 6 bases from J, with 14 bases between. CDR3 nucleotide sequence: TGTGCCAGCAGTGACCTGGATGGAGGGCCTGAAGCTTTCTTT. Amino acid sequence: CASSDLDGGPEAFF.

In this sample, this clonotype turned up a few times. This chain uses TRBV5-1 with TRBJ2-2, with D tentatively TRBD1 (6 bases). Germline assignment: CDR1 SGHRS and CDR2 YFSETQ. The CDR3 covers 13 residues. V dropped 5 bases and J dropped 6 bases, with 11 bases sitting between them. The CDR3 bases are TGCGCCAGCAGTTTAAAGGGGGCCGGGGAGCTGTTTTTT. Translation gives CASSLKGAGELFF.

The V and J genes are TRBV6-5 and TRBJ2-4; D not certain. The CDR3 is made up of 13 amino acids. The germline V gene has CDR1 MNHEY and CDR2 SVGAGI. Trimming left V 6 bases short and J 6 bases short, with 12 bases between. CDR3 bases: TGTGCCAGCAGCCTTAGACTGGGAAACATTCAGTACTTC. Its translation: CASSLRLGNIQYF.

The chain joins TRBV19 to TRBJ1-5, with TRBD1 identical over 7 bases. Germline CDR1 reads LNHDA; CDR2 reads SQIVND (reference sequence). V lost 4 bases to trimming and J lost 6 bases; unmatched junction nucleotides: 9. CDR3 length equals 15 residues. The chain's CDR3 is CASSRSSGGRQPQHF. CDR3 coding DNA: TGTGCCAGTAGTAGGTCCTCAGGGGGTCGTCAGCCCCAGCATTTT.

This sequence joins TRBV6-1 and TRBJ2-1, with D tentatively TRBD1 or TRBD2 (6 bases each). The CDR3 has 14 amino acids. Germline values: CDR1 MNHNS, CDR2 SASEGT. Trimming shortened V by 6 bases and J by 3 bases, and 12 bases separated the two germline ends. DNA for the CDR3: TGTGCCAGCAGCAAGGGGGGAGGCTACAATGAGCAGTTCTTC. Its protein product is CASSKGGGYNEQFF.

Ten or more counts support this clonotype. V is TRBV20-1 and J is TRBJ2-7; D may be TRBD2 (6 bases). Germline V lookup: CDR1 DFQATT, CDR2 SNEGSKA (reference sequence). The CDR3 is 15 amino acids. The V end lost 2 bases, the J end lost 0 bases, and 14 bases lay between the germline ends. Written as DNA, the CDR3 is TGCAGTGCTAGACAAGCGGCGGGATACTCCTACGAGCAGTACTTC. Translated: CSARQAAGYSYEQYF.

This clonotype came up a few times. The chain uses TRBV28 and TRBJ2-7; weak D call: TRBD1 (6 bases). Germline lookup yields CDR1 MDHEN and CDR2 SYDVKM. This CDR3 has 12 residues. In DNA, the CDR3 is TGTGCAGCCAGGGGAAAAGCCTACGAGCAGTACTTC. Translating it yields CAARGKAYEQYF.

This chain uses TRBV28 with TRBJ2-7; 9 positions agree with TRBD2. Germline V gene sequence: CDR1 MDHEN, CDR2 SYDVKM. The CDR3 sequence is 15 residues long. V dropped 1 base and J dropped 5; count of bases not matched to a gene: 6. The CDR3 DNA is TGTGCCAGCAGTTTATTGGCTAGCGGGGAGAACGAGCAGTACTTC. Protein product: CASSLLASGENEQYF.

This clonotype has at least ten counts. The V and J genes are TRBV4-1 and TRBJ2-7; TRBD1 is a possible D gene (5 bases). Germline values: CDR1 MGHRA, CDR2 YSYEKL. The CDR3 spans 16 residues. V lost 3 bases and J 0 bases, leaving 15 bases between the germline ends. The chain's CDR3 is CASSHLTSGNSYEQYF. The CDR3 DNA follows: TGCGCCAGCAGCCACCTAACGTCAGGGAACTCCTACGAGCAGTACTTC.

There are a few counts of this clonotype. V is TRBV18 and J is TRBJ1-1; 8 bases match TRBD1. Per the germline V gene, CDR1 is KGHSH and CDR2 is LQKENI. This CDR3 contains 16 residues. Trimming took 6 bases from V and 2 from J; bases not matched to a gene: 11. The CDR3 here is CASSLTGQGGNTEAFF. The CDR3 DNA sequence: TGTGCCAGCTCCTTAACCGGACAGGGAGGCAACACTGAAGCTTTCTTT. Complete variable domain (other parts from reference TRBV18 and TRBJ1-1): NAGVMQNPRHLVRRRGQEARLRCSPMKGHSHVYWYRQLPEEGLKFMVYLQKENIIDESGMPKERFSAEFPKEGPSILRIQQVVRGDSAAYFCASSLTGQGGNTEAFFGQGTRLTVV.

This clonotype was recorded at least ten times. This chain links TRBV12-3 or TRBV12-4 with TRBJ2-7, with 10 bases matching TRBD1. This CDR3 comprises 14 residues. V lost 4 bases and J lost 5; bases outside the gene matches: 5. CDR3 bases: TGTGCCAGCAGTTCCCGGGACAGGGGCCACGAGCAGTACTTC. Protein product: CASSSRDRGHEQYF.

This chain's CDR3 is CATKSGGNSPLHF. The CDR3 bases are TGTGCCACAAAGTCAGGGGGCAATTCACCCCTCCACTTT. This chain connects TRBV28 to TRBJ1-6; 8 positions match TRBD1. Per the germline V gene, CDR1 is MDHEN and CDR2 is SYDVKM. V trimming: 10 bases; J trimming: 7 bases; junction bases outside the gene matches: 6. The CDR3 runs to 13 residues.

This clonotype was observed at least ten times. The chain joins TRBV20-1 to TRBJ1-3; 9 positions agree with TRBD1. J gave up 0 bases and V 0 bases, and 6 bases lay outside the gene matches. In germline, CDR1 is DFQATT, CDR2 SNEGSKA (reference sequence). This CDR3 contains 17 residues. CDR3 protein: CSARDRPGQGSGNTIYF. For the CDR3, the DNA is TGCAGTGCTAGAGATAGGCCGGGACAGGGCTCTGGAAACACCATATATTTT.